This TCR beta chain was identified during a study of CD4 T cells in relation to SARS-CoV-2 and coronaviruses. The unexposed donors gave CD4+ T cells in about 2011-2018, prior to COVID-19. The cells were cultured for under twelve days before CD4+ T cells were isolated. Cultures held about 2 million PBMCs per well with 8.5 to 10 IU/ml IL-2. Fresh IL-2 medium replaced half the medium on days 3 and 7. Data came from immunoSEQ multiplex PCR; TCRdb stores just in-frame clones and leaves some out. The sample lists tens of thousands of clones, about 80% seen once, with about 16% in the top ten. With regard to this clone: Its specificity is unknown.

Sequencing was carried out using CD4+ T cells from PBMCs, cultured in vitro. The sequence derives from a human donor in good health.

CDR3 in amino acids: CASSPGTSGTYNEQFF. Written as DNA, the CDR3 is TGTGCCAGCAGTCCTGGGACTAGCGGAACCTACAATGAGCAGTTCTTC. The chain is built from TRBV28 and TRBJ2-1; 11 bases fit TRBD2. Germline lookup yields CDR1 MDHEN and CDR2 SYDVKM. The V segment lost 5 bases and the J segment 2 bases; nucleotides outside the gene matches: 5. This CDR3 has 16 residues. Variable domain in full (rest from reference TRBV28 and TRBJ2-1): DVKVTQSSRYLVKRTGEKVFLECVQDMDHENMFWYRQDPGLGLRLIYFSYDVKMKEKGDIPEGYSVSREKKERFSLILESASTNQTSMYLCASSPGTSGTYNEQFFGPGTRLTVL.